This T cell receptor beta chain emerged from a study of blood T cell repertoires in COVID-19. Only a few counts were recorded for this clone. Original data processing: The authors estimated nucleated cell counts from reference gene primer amplification. Profiling relied on immunoSEQ multiplex PCR, and the TCRdb table lists in-frame clones only, not all of them. V, J and clone size are those of that table, while D and trimming were read from the DNA. The sample has around 130,000 clones, 85% to 90% seen once. Germline CDR1 SEHNR, CDR2 FQNEAQ (reference sequence). V lost 1 base, J lost 4 bases, and 7 bases stayed unmatched. The CDR3 runs 16 residues.

The V call is TRBV7-9, the J call TRBJ2-1; the match to TRBD1 covers 7 bases. The sequence came from a man between 60 and 75 years old with acute or convalescent COVID-19. The sample was peripheral blood. CDR3 coding DNA: TGTGCCAGCAGCTTAGAGGGTAGGGGGCTTTACAATGAGCAGTTCTTC. Its protein is CASSLEGRGLYNEQFF.